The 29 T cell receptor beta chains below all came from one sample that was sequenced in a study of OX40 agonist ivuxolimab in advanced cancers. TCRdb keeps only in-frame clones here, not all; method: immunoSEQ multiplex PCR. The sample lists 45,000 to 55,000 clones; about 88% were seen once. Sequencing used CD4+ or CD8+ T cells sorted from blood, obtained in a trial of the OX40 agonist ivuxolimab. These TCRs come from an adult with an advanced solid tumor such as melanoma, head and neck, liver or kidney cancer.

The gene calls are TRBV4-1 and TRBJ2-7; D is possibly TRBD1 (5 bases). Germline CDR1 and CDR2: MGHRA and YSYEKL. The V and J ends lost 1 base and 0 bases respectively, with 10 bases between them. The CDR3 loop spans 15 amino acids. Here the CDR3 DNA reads TGCGCCAGCAGCCAAGTAGCAGGGATCTCCTACGAGCAGTACTTC. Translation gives CASSQVAGISYEQYF.

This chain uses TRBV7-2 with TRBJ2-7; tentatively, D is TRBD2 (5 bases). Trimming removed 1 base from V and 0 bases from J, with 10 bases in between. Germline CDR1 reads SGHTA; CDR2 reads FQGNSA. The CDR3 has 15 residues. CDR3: CASSLEAVSSYEQYF. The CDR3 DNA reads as TGTGCCAGCAGCTTAGAAGCGGTTAGCTCCTACGAGCAGTACTTC.

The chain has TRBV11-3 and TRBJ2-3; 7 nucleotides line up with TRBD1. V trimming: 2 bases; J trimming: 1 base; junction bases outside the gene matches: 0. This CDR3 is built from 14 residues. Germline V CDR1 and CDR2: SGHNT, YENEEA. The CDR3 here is CASSLQGGTDTQYF. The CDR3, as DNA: TGTGCCAGCAGCTTACAGGGGGGCACAGATACGCAGTATTTT.

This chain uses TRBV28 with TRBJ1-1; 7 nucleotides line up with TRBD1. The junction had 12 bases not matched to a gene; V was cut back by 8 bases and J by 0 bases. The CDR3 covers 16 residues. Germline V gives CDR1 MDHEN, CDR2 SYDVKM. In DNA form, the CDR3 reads TGTGCCAGCCTGACGATGGGACAGTTCATGAACACTGAAGCTTTCTTT. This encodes CASLTMGQFMNTEAFF.

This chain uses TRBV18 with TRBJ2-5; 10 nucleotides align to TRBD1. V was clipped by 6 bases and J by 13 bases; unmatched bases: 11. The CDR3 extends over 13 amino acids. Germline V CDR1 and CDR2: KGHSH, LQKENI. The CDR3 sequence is CASSSDRGEYLYF. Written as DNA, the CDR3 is TGTGCCAGCTCCTCGGACAGGGGGGAATATTTGTACTTC.

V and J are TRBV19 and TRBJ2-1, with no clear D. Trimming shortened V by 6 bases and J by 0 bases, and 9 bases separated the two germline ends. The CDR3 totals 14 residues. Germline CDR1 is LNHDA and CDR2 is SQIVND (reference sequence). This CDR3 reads CASRDSSSYNEQFF. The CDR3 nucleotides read TGTGCCAGTAGAGATTCGAGCTCCTACAATGAGCAGTTCTTC.

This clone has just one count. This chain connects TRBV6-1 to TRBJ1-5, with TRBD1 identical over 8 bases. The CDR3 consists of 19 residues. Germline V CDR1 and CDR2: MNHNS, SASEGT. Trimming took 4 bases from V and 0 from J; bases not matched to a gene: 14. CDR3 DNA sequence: TGTGCCAGCAGTGTCTCCGACAGGGGCGGTCGGAATAGCAATCAGCCCCAGCATTTT. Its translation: CASSVSDRGGRNSNQPQHF.

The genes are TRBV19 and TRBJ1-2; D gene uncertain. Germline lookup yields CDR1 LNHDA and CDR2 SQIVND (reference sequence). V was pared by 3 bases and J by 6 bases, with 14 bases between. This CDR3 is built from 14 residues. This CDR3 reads CASSIRTPLDGYTF. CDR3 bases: TGTGCCAGTAGTATCAGGACCCCCCTGGATGGCTACACCTTC. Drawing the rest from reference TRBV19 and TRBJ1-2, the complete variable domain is DGGITQSPKYLFRKEGQNVTLSCEQNLNHDAMYWYRQDPGQGLRLIYYSQIVNDFQKGDIAEGYSVSREKKESFPLTVTSAQKNPTAFYLCASSIRTPLDGYTFGSGTRLTVV.

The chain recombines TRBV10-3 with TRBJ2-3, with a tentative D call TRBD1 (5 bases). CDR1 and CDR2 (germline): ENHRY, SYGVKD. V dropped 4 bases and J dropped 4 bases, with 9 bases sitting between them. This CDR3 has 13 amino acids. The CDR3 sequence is CAISGTGSDTQYF. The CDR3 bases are TGTGCCATCAGTGGAACAGGATCAGATACGCAGTATTTT.

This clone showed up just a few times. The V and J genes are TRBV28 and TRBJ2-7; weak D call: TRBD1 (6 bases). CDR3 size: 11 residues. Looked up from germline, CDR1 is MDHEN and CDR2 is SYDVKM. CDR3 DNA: TGTGCGTTGGCAGGGGACGGCGAGCAGTACTTC. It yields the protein CALAGDGEQYF.

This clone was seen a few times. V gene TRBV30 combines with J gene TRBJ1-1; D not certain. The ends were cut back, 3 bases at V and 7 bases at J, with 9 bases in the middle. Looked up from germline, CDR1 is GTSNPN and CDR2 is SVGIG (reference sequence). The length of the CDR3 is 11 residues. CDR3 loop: CAWRALGEAFF. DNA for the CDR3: TGTGCCTGGAGGGCCCTGGGTGAAGCTTTCTTT. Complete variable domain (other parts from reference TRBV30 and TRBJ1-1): SQTIHQWPATLVQPVGSPLSLECTVEGTSNPNLYWYRQAAGRGLQLLFYSVGIGQISSEVPQNLSASRPQDRQFILSSKKLLLSDSGFYLCAWRALGEAFFGQGTRLTVV.

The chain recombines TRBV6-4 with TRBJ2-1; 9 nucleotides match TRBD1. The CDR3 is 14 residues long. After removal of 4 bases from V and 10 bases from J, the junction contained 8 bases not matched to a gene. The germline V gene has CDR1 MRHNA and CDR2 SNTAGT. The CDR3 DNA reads TGTGCCAGCAGTGTGGGACAGGGCCCCAGGGAGCAGTTCTTC. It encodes CASSVGQGPREQFF.

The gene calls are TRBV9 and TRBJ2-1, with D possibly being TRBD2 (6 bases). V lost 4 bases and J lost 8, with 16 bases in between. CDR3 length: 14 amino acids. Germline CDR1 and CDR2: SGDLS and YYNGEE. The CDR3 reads CASSRRGEGHEQFF. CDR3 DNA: TGTGCCAGCAGCCGGCGGGGAGAGGGGCATGAGCAGTTCTTC.

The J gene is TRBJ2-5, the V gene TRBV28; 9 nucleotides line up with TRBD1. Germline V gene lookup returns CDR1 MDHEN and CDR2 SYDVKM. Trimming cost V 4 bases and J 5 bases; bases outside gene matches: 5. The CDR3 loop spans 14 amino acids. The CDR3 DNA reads TGTGCCAGCAGTTACACAGGGGGCAGGGAGACCCAGTACTTC. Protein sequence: CASSYTGGRETQYF.

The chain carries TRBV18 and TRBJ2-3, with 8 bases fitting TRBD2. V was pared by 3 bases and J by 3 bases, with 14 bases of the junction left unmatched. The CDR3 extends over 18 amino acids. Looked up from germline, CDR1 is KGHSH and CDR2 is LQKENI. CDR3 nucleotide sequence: TGTGCCAGCTCACCGGTCGGTGAAGCGGGAGCATCGACAGATACGCAGTATTTT. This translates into CASSPVGEAGASTDTQYF.

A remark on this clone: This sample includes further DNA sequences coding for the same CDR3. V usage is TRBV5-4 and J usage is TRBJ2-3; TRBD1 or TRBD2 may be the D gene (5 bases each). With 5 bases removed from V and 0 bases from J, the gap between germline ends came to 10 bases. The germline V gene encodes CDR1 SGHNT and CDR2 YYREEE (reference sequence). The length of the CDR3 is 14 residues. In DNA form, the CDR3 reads TGTGCCAGCAGGTCGGGACGCAGCACAGATACGCAGTATTTT. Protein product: CASRSGRSTDTQYF.

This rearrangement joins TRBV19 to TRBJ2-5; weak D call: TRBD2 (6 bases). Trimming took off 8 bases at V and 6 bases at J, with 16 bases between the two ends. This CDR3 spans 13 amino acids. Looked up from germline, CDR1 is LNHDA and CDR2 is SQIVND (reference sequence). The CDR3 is CASWVEGAKTQYF. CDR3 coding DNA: TGTGCCAGTTGGGTGGAGGGAGCGAAGACCCAGTACTTC.

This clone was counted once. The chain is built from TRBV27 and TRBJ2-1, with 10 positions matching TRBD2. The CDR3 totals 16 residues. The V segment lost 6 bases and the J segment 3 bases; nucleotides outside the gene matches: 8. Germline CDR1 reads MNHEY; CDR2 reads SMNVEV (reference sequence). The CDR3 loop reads CASRGTSGVLYNEQFF. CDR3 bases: TGTGCCAGCAGGGGAACTAGCGGGGTCCTCTACAATGAGCAGTTCTTC.

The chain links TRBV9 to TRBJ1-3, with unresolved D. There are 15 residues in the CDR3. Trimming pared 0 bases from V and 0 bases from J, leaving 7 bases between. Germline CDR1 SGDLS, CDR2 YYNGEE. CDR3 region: CASSVDQFSGNTIYF. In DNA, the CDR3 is TGTGCCAGCAGCGTAGATCAGTTCTCTGGAAACACCATATATTTT.

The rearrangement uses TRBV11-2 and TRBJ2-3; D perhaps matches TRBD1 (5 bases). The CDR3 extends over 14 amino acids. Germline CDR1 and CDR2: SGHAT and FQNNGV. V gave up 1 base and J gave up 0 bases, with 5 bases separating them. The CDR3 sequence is CASSLGQSTDTQYF. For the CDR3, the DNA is TGTGCCAGCAGCTTAGGACAGAGCACAGATACGCAGTATTTT.

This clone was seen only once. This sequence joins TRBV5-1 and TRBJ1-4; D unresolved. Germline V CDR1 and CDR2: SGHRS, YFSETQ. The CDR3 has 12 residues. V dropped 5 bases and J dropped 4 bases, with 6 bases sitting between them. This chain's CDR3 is CASRASNEKLFF. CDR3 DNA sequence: TGCGCCAGCAGGGCGAGTAATGAAAAACTGTTTTTT.

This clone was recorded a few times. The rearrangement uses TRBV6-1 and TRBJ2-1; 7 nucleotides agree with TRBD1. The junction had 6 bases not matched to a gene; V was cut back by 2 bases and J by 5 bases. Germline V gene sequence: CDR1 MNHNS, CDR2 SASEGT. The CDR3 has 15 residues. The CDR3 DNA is TGTGCCAGCAGTGAAACAGGGGCCCGTAACAATGAGCAGTTCTTC. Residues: CASSETGARNNEQFF.

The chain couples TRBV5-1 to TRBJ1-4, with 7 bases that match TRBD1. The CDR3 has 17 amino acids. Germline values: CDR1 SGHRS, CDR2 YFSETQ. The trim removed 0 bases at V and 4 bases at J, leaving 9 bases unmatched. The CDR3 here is CASSLDPVGQVNEKLFF. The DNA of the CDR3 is TGCGCCAGCAGCTTGGATCCCGTCGGACAGGTTAATGAAAAACTGTTTTTT.

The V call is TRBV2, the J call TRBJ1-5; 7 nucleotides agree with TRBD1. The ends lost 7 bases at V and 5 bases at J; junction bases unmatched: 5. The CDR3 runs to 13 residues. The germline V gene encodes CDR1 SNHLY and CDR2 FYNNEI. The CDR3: CASKTGLDQPQHF. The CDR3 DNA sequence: TGTGCCAGCAAGACAGGGTTGGATCAGCCCCAGCATTTT.

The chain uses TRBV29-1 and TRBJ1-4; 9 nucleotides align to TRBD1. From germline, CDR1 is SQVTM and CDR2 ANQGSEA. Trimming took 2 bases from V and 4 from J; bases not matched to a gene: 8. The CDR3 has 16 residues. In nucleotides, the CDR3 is TGCAGCGTTGAAAGGGGACAGGGAAGACATAATGAAAAACTGTTTTTT. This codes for CSVERGQGRHNEKLFF.

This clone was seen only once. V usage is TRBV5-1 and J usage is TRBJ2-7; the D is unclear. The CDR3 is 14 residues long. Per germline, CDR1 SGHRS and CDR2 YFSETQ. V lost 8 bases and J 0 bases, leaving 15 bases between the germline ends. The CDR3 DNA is TGCGCCAGTGCCTTGGGCGGCAGCTCCTACGAGCAGTACTTC. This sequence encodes CASALGGSSYEQYF.

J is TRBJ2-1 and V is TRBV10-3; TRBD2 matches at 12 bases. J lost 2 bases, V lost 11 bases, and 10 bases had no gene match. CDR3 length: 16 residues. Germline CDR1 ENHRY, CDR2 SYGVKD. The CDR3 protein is CAASRTSGVTYNEQFF. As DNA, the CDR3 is TGTGCCGCAAGCCGGACTAGCGGGGTTACCTACAATGAGCAGTTCTTC.

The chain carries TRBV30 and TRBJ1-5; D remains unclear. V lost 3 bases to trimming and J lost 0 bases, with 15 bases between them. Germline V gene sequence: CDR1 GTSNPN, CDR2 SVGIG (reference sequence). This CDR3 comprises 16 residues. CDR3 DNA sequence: TGTGCCTGGAGAGTCTATTGGCATCTTAGCAATCAGCCCCAGCATTTT. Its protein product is CAWRVYWHLSNQPQHF. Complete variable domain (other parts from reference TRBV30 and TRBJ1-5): SQTIHQWPATLVQPVGSPLSLECTVEGTSNPNLYWYRQAAGRGLQLLFYSVGIGQISSEVPQNLSASRPQDRQFILSSKKLLLSDSGFYLCAWRVYWHLSNQPQHFGDGTRLSIL.

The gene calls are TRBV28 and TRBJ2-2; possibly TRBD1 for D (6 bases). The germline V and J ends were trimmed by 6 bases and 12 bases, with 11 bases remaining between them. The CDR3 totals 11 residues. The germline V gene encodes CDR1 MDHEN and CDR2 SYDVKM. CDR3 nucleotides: TGTGCCAGCAGCCCCGACAGGAAGCTGTTTTTT. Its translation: CASSPDRKLFF. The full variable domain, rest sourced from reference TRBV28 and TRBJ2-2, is DVKVTQSSRYLVKRTGEKVFLECVQDMDHENMFWYRQDPGLGLRLIYFSYDVKMKEKGDIPEGYSVSREKKERFSLILESASTNQTSMYLCASSPDRKLFFGEGSRLTVL.